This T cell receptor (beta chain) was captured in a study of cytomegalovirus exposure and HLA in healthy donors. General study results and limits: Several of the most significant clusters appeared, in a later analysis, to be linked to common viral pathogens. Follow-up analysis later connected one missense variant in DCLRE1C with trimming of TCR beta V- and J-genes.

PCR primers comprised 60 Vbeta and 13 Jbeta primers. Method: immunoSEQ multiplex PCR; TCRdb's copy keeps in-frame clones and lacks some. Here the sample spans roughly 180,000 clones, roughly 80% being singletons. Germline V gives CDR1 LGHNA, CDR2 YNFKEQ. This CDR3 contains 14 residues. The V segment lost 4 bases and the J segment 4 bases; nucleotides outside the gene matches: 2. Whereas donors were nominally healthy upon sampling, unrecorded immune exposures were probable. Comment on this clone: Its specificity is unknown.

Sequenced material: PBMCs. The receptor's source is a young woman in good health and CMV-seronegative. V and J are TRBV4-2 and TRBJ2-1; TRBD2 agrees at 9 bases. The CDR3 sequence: CASSRREGYNEQFF. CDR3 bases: TGTGCCAGCAGCCGGCGGGAGGGGTACAATGAGCAGTTCTTC.